This section outlines one TCR beta chain sequence together with its context. The clone's antigen remains unknown. Base quality data are lacking; no much larger clone is found one base away. The germline V and J ends show losses of 0 bases and 8 bases respectively, and no gene match explains 3 bases of the junction. CDR1 SGHRS and CDR2 YFSETQ are derived from the germline V gene. Its CDR3 holds 13 amino acids, cysteine through phenylalanine. Just the 39-base CDR3 DNA is kept, in frame starting at base 1. Library generation was performed with the immunoSEQ multiplex PCR assay. For the multiplex PCR, a mixture combining 60 forward primers for TCR Vbeta segments and 13 reverse primers for TCR Jbeta segments was used. Amplification of the CDR3 region of rearranged TCR beta genes was performed with a multiplex PCR assay on genomic DNA. The Illumina HiSeq System was used to sequence the amplified TCR beta libraries as 87-base-pair reads. Per the source publication's procedure: Across the 700 or so repertoires, a later analysis counted 80 million or so unique TCR beta chains, about 10 million of which were shared by at least two donors. Raw reads were error-corrected and collapsed into unique sequences by a nearest-neighbor algorithm in which closely related sequences were merged to remove PCR and sequencing errors. Alignment of CDR3 sequences to IMGT reference sequences was used to assign V, D and J gene segments. For a sequence to be retained, a match of at least six nucleotides was required to both a V gene segment and a J gene segment. A rearrangement was called productive if the CDR3 had no stop codons and remained in frame with V and J, and every other rearrangement was called non-productive. Following IMGT convention, CDR3 was defined as the stretch from the second conserved V-encoded cysteine to the conserved J-encoded phenylalanine. The earlier analysis of 587 of the donors excluded any sequence lacking an unambiguous match to a single V gene segment. An earlier analysis of just under 600 of the donors called V segments functional above 56.7% productive rearrangements and segregating when the between-donor standard deviation exceeded 5%. A statistical classification framework was built for diagnosing cytomegalovirus status from the catalog of TCR beta chain sequences. V and J gene assignment, in a later analysis, came from comparing TCR nucleotide sequences with IMGT/GENE-DB human TR gene sequences. Using the TCRdist pipeline, a later analysis assigned CDR3 sequences along with most-parsimonious VDJ recombination scenarios. A later analysis defined each TCR beta chain by its CDR3 amino acid sequence plus V-gene family, and excluded reads lacking a unique V-gene family. In a later analysis, several hundred highly shared, low-generation-probability nucleotide sequences were removed to address suspected cross-contamination and a sequencing artifact. A later analysis calculated a clonal expansion index for each public chain from normalized within-repertoire ranks of inferred template counts. In a later analysis, generation probabilities were computed with a VDJ recombination model fitted to out-of-frame rearrangements, and the resulting probabilities were checked against IGoR. A later analysis scored TCR-TCR, TCR-HLA and TCR-CMV co-occurrence with hypergeometric tests, applying a repertoire-size bias correction to TCR pairs. A later analysis estimated false discovery rates by permuting HLA or CMV assignments 20 times. A later analysis grouped co-occurring TCRs with DBSCAN, adding TCRdist sequence similarity when clustering within HLA-allele-positive subsets. Repertoires with fewer than 30,000 or more than 120,000 public chains, plus five repertoires with anomalous nucleotide sharing, were excluded from co-occurrence clustering. TCRdb provides this immuneACCESS table in a form limited to in-frame rearrangements. Some clones are lacking; in checked studies, under half of them reflect an unresolved V gene, and why the rest are absent is not known. V, J and clone size reflect that table, while D and trimming were determined from the DNA. The table for this sample lists over 130,000 clones; around 78% of them were counted only once. The ten largest clones take up roughly 5.6% of the sample.

The data stem from a study of cytomegalovirus exposure and HLA in healthy donors (dated 2017 in TCRdb). Looking at the study overall: An earlier analysis of more than 550 of the donors reported 276 Gb of sequence data and 95 million to 140 million unique TCR beta sequences obtained from some 170 million T cells. HLA typing included class I and class II loci at four-digit resolution. A later genetic analysis took genome-wide SNP genotypes for about three fifths of the roughly 670 donors and used that subset as a discovery cohort. All discovery cohort repertoires had been generated on a single sequencing platform. Among over 350 genotyped donors of the cohort, an average of roughly 240,000 unique TCR beta nucleotide sequences were sequenced per donor, about a sixth of them non-productive. The study combined high-throughput TCR immunosequencing, statistical association of individual TCRs with disease status, and machine learning to predict cytomegalovirus infection status. The study aimed to test whether cataloging public T cell receptors could reveal signatures of past pathogen exposure. Donor age, sex, ethnicity and CMV serostatus were collected together with the repertoire data. To study patterns of TCR occurrence, a later analysis re-analyzed previously published TCR beta repertoires from 550 to 800 donors and added high-resolution HLA genotyping. Typing coverage differed by locus: A, B, C, DRB1 and DQB1 were typed in roughly 620-640 donors, DQA1 in about 500, DPA1 in roughly 590, and DPB1 in 472. To decide whether each TCR beta V gene segment behaved as functional or pseudogenic, an earlier analysis of over 500 of the donors relied on high-throughput TCR beta sequencing. Approximately 330 gigabases of sequencing data and around 80 million unique TCR sequences made up an early release that covered approximately 650 HLA-typed donors. Along with the approximately 650-subject first cohort, a separate validation cohort of over a hundred different subjects was used. Rather than using new phenotypic data, the later analysis identified candidate immune exposures from TCR beta sequences and from how often those sequences occurred across donors. The study profiled the T cell repertoires of 500 to 800 subjects by immunosequencing and related them to cytomegalovirus serostatus. About 5 DR-DQ haplotypes were handled as single units for association and clustering, since linkage in the cohort was strong. The genetic ancestry cluster associated with self-reported Caucasian donors included 81% of the 300 to 400 genotyped donors. General findings and caveats noted by the study authors: According to a later analysis, TCR association rates differed among HLA loci, with DRB1 alleles showing the most associated TCRs and HLA-C alleles showing the fewest. For the cohort, immune exposure information was limited to CMV serostatus. Specific HLA alleles were associated with 16,951 TCR beta sequences at a false discovery rate of 0.05 in a later analysis. Across donors, most TCR sequences were observed very rarely, whereas some public TCRs were present in many individuals. Only TCR beta chains were sequenced in this cohort, and the absence of alpha or paired-chain data limited detectable features. Most CMV-associated TCR beta chains appeared to be HLA-restricted in a later analysis, and the HLA associations seemed to be driven largely by CMV exposure. The presence/absence analyses assumed that sequencing depth was roughly uniform across donors, and that assumption may not be true. The study listed 150 to 200 TCR beta chains as associated with cytomegalovirus. According to the authors, the approach could potentially be generalized to other disease states and immunological phenotypes. In a later analysis, several top co-occurrence clusters were reported to appear linked to parvovirus B19, influenza, CMV and Epstein-Barr virus. A cluster of highly shared sequence variants was judged likely to be a technical artifact of the sequencing pipeline. Compared with equally common non-associated chains, HLA-associated TCR beta chains in a later analysis were more clonally expanded and had lower generation probabilities. Some IMGT-functional V segments, including TRBV6-2 and TRBV6-3, could not be distinguished by the 87-base-pair reads and were therefore excluded. V-gene and J-gene trimming of TCR beta chains was associated with a missense DCLRE1C variant in a later genetic analysis, and the association was replicated in an independent cohort. Compared with the roughly 700-donor mean, donors in an Asian-associated ancestry cluster had fewer N-insertions in productive TCRs, according to a later genetic analysis. An earlier analysis of some 560 of the donors showed that most TCR beta V segments appeared in productive rearrangements either about 90% or about 30% of the time, which broadly matched IMGT annotations. The classifier was reported to diagnose cytomegalovirus status with high specificity and sensitivity in both the original and validation cohorts. A further reported finding was that TCR beta sequences accurately predicted the HLA-A and HLA-B alleles for most subjects in the first cohort. Three of the identified cytomegalovirus-associated TCR beta chains were confirmed in vitro to be specific for cytomegalovirus antigens. Because counts were too low, more than 15 rarely observed V segments, including chromosome 9 orphons, were left out of the earlier analysis of a few hundred of the donors. Because HLA typing was missing for some donors at each locus, association tests included only the typed subset. Correlated functional status among segregating V segments might be attributable to linkage disequilibrium, but an unknown experimental factor could not be ruled out. When HLA alleles, especially DR and DQ, strongly co-occurred, TCR associations were difficult to assign to individual alleles.

The cohort consisted of approximately 690 healthy bone marrow donors. Cohort members were all nominally healthy when sampled, although unrecorded immune exposures were likely present. The donor was CMV seropositive and belonged to the group of 250 to 300 seropositive cohort members. Every donor gave a peripheral blood sample, and the peripheral blood mononuclear cells from that sample were used for TCR beta sequencing. Genomic DNA extraction from the blood cell samples was performed with the Qiagen DNeasy Blood Extraction Kit. This clonotype was sampled from a woman between 35 and 50 years old in good health and CMV-seropositive. The sample was PBMCs. This sequence uses TRBV5-1 and TRBJ1-2, and 8 junctional nucleotides match TRBD1. The sequenced DNA: TGCGCCAGCAGCTTGGTGACAGGGGTAGGCTACACCTTC. The encoded protein is CASSLVTGVGYTF. Here the CDR3 is joined to the reference TRBV5-1 and TRBJ1-2 genes, and the full variable domain is: KAGVTQTPRYLIKTRGQQVTLSCSPISGHRSVSWYQQTPGQGLQFLFEYFSETQRNKGNFPGRFSGRQFSNSRSEMNVSTLELGDSALYLCASSLVTGVGYTFGSGTRLTVV.